This TCR beta chain emerged from a study of human T cells and chemical hapten exposure. Study-level information: A 2 cm by 2 cm inner upper arm patch received 2% DPC for sensitization. The patch tests put 0.01% DPC on the skin of the upper back and were read 6 days later.

A few counts support this clonotype. V lost 6 bases and J 2 bases, leaving 25 bases between the germline ends. The germline CDR1 and CDR2 sequences are LNHDA and SQIVND (reference sequence). The CDR3 spans 19 residues. Time point: patch test 2, 6 weeks after DPC sensitization. The treatment is: therapeutic diphenylcyclopropenone sensitization with weekly scalp DPC. MiXCR was run by TCRdb on the RACE reads, yielding one entry per CDR3 protein. The data contain some 82,000 distinct CDR3 sequences, around 7% of them singletons. The TCR originated in a young woman with alopecia areata. Some clones in this sample may be carry-over from other donors' samples. This chain uses TRBV19 with TRBJ2-2, with TRBD2 as a possible D gene (5 bases). Here the sequenced sample was whole blood, taken in connection with sensitization to the hapten diphenylcyclopropenone (DPC). CDR3 nucleotides: TGTGCCAGTAGGGCAAACCGGGATCCTGTCCAACCTAACACCGGGGAGCTGTTTTTT. Protein: CASRANRDPVQPNTGELFF.